The 11 T cell receptor beta chains presented below share a single source sample, sequenced in a study of post-analysis software for immune sequencing data. Study results and limitations: Higher frequency in patients than in controls was seen for about 5 TRBV segments, with TRBV5-6, TRBV5-1 and TRBV20-1 among them.

Carried by the TCR beta cDNA libraries were unique molecular identifiers. TCRdb reanalysed the PCR reads using MiXCR and keeps one entry per CDR3 protein. The repertoire consists of around 700,000 distinct CDR3 sequences, with over 45% occurring once and the leading ten covering about 11%. These receptors are not linked to any known antigen. The sequenced sample consisted of blood. The receptors were sampled from a girl aged 2 to 9 with multiple sclerosis.

The CDR3 spells CAWSGMETQYF. Written as DNA, the CDR3 is TGTGCCTGGAGTGGTATGGAGACCCAGTACTTC. The chain carries TRBV30 and TRBJ2-5; D not resolved. The length of the CDR3 is 11 residues. Trimming pared 1 base from V and 5 bases from J, leaving 5 bases between. Germline V CDR1 and CDR2: GTSNPN, SVGIG (reference sequence). The full variable domain, completed using reference TRBV30 and TRBJ2-5, is SQTIHQWPATLVQPVGSPLSLECTVEGTSNPNLYWYRQAAGRGLQLLFYSVGIGQISSEVPQNLSASRPQDRQFILSSKKLLLSDSGFYLCAWSGMETQYFGPGTRLLVL.

The chain recombines TRBV20-1 with TRBJ2-3, with TRBD1 identical over 9 bases. Germline CDR1 reads DFQATT; CDR2 reads SNEGSKA (reference sequence). The CDR3 has 17 amino acids. Trimming at V came to 0 bases and at J to 6 bases, leaving 13 bases not matched to a gene. The CDR3 region has the DNA TGCAGTGCTAGAGAGGACGGGAACAGGGGGCGCATCGATACGCAGTATTTT. It is translated as CSAREDGNRGRIDTQYF.

The V gene is TRBV6-2 or TRBV6-3, the J gene TRBJ2-2, with no clear D. The germline CDR1 and CDR2 sequences are MNHEY and SVGEGT. The V and J ends lost 0 bases and 8 bases respectively, with 19 bases between them. The CDR3 is 17 amino acids. CDR3 in amino acids: CASSYSVPDGKLGELFF. In DNA form, the CDR3 reads TGTGCCAGCAGTTACTCTGTACCGGATGGGAAACTGGGGGAGCTGTTTTTT.

This chain joins TRBV10-3 and TRBJ2-3, with 8 bases aligning to TRBD2. The CDR3 sequence is 15 residues long. V was clipped by 8 bases and J by 0 bases; unmatched bases: 7. Germline V gene sequence: CDR1 ENHRY, CDR2 SYGVKD. The CDR3 DNA reads as TGTGCCATCCGAGCAGCGGGAGAGAGCACAGATACGCAGTATTTT. It codes for CAIRAAGESTDTQYF.

This rearrangement joins TRBV11-2 to TRBJ2-5; a weak D match, TRBD1 (5 bases). This CDR3 comprises 14 residues. Trimming pared 5 bases from V and 1 base from J, leaving 11 bases between. Germline V lookup: CDR1 SGHAT, CDR2 FQNNGV. The CDR3 nucleotides read TGTGCCAGCAGCACGCGACAGATCCAAGAGACCCAGTACTTC. This sequence encodes CASSTRQIQETQYF.

This clonotype was seen more than once but under ten times. The chain recombines TRBV30 with TRBJ2-1, with D unclear. The CDR3 is 12 residues long. Looked up from germline, CDR1 is GTSNPN and CDR2 is SVGIG (reference sequence). Trimming cost V 8 bases and J 4 bases, with 12 bases left between them. CDR3 DNA: TGTGCCCGCTATCCCGCTTACAATGAGCAGTTCTTC. It specifies CARYPAYNEQFF.

There are a few counts of this clonotype. This chain uses TRBV19 with TRBJ2-7; TRBD1 aligns across 7 bases. TRBJ2-5 explains the end of the DNA better; the J call may be wrong. The germline V gene encodes CDR1 LNHDA and CDR2 SQIVND (reference sequence). The CDR3 covers 13 residues. CDR3 DNA: TGTGCCAGTAGCCCGGACAGGAAGGAGACCCAGTACTTC. This codes for CASSPDRKETQYF.

This clonotype was seen a handful of times. The rearrangement joins TRBV20-1 to TRBJ1-1; D is ambiguous. Per germline, CDR1 DFQATT and CDR2 SNEGSKA (reference sequence). The CDR3 totals 14 residues. V lost 5 bases and J lost 1, with 14 bases in between. For the CDR3, the DNA is TGCAGTGCTCGATCGGCCAGCGCGAACACTGAAGCTTTCTTT. Its translation is CSARSASANTEAFF.

The chain combines TRBV13 with TRBJ2-5; 7 bases align to TRBD1. The CDR3 sequence is 14 residues long. J gave up 5 bases and V 5 bases, and 8 bases lay outside the gene matches. The germline CDR1 and CDR2 sequences are PRHDT and FYEKMQ (reference sequence). For the CDR3, the DNA is TGTGCCAGCAGCCTCAACAGGGGTCGGGAGACCCAGTACTTC. Its protein product is CASSLNRGRETQYF.

V is TRBV5-1 and J is TRBJ2-6; D is unclear. Germline V lookup: CDR1 SGHRS, CDR2 YFSETQ. The germline V and J ends were trimmed by 7 bases and 4 bases, with 9 bases remaining between them. CDR3 length: 13 amino acids. CDR3 DNA: TGCGCCAGCCTACTCCCCGGGGCCAACGTCCTGACTTTC. It specifies CASLLPGANVLTF.

The V gene is TRBV4-1, the J gene TRBJ2-7, with 8 positions matching TRBD2. CDR1 is MGHRA and CDR2 is YSYEKL in the germline V gene. With 2 bases clipped from V and 4 bases from J, the junction kept 7 bases outside the gene matches. The CDR3 totals 15 residues. CDR3 residues: CASSQPTCGRYEQYF. CDR3 sequence (DNA): TGCGCCAGCAGCCAACCGACTTGCGGGAGGTACGAGCAGTACTTC.